The clone carrying this T cell receptor (beta chain) was found a few times. Its matching antigen is unknown. Broader study findings: Tumor Tregs overlapped most with tumor, then blood, naive CD4+ cells. The larger-cohort validation was restricted to a single TCR beta V-J rearrangement rather than whole repertoires. Tumor memory CD4+ T cell TCR gene usage was found to cluster with blood and lymph node memory CD4+ cells and with lymph node naive CD4+ cells.

Germline V gives CDR1 SGHRS, CDR2 YFSETQ. V lost 2 bases and J lost 2; bases outside the gene matches: 5. The CDR3 runs 15 residues. Each CDR3 protein is one row after TCRdb ran MiXCR on the 5' RACE reads. The top ten clones hold approximately 3% of a sample with some 37,000 distinct CDR3 sequences, under 20% of them seen once. The specimen sequenced was naive CD4+ T cells sorted from a lymph node. Indicated subset: naive CD4+ T cells, CD4+CD45RA+CD25-. V and J are TRBV5-1 and TRBJ2-5; TRBD1 aligns across 8 bases. This clonotype was obtained from a female donor with breast cancer. CDR3 DNA sequence: TGCGCCAGCAGCTTCCTGGACAGGGTACAAGAGACCCAGTACTTC. Its translation is CASSFLDRVQETQYF.